This T cell receptor beta chain emerged from a study of blood T cell repertoires in COVID-19. Study in general: Acute-phase and convalescent COVID-19 samples originated in the United States, Italy and Spain. From T cells, B-cell-depleted T cells, or PBMCs came the material, which was cDNA or gDNA.

The CDR3 contains 17 residues. V lost 7 bases to trimming and J lost 1 base; unmatched junction nucleotides: 7. The germline gives CDR1 MNHNS, CDR2 SASEGT. Original processing methods: The assay estimated nucleated cells by amplifying reference gene primers. TCRdb's copy holds only in-frame clones and misses some; the assay was immunoSEQ multiplex PCR. D and trimming come from the DNA, and the V and J calls and clone size come from that table. This sample carries 40,000 to 55,000 clones, about 83% of them seen once, and the ten largest clones take around 17%. The source is a man aged 35 to 55 with acute or convalescent COVID-19. The chain employs TRBV6-1 and TRBJ2-6; TRBD1 agrees at 10 bases. The specimen sequenced was peripheral blood. Written as DNA, the CDR3 is TGTGCCAGCAATGACGACAGGGGGCTTTCTGGGGCCAACGTCCTGACTTTC. Translation gives CASNDDRGLSGANVLTF.